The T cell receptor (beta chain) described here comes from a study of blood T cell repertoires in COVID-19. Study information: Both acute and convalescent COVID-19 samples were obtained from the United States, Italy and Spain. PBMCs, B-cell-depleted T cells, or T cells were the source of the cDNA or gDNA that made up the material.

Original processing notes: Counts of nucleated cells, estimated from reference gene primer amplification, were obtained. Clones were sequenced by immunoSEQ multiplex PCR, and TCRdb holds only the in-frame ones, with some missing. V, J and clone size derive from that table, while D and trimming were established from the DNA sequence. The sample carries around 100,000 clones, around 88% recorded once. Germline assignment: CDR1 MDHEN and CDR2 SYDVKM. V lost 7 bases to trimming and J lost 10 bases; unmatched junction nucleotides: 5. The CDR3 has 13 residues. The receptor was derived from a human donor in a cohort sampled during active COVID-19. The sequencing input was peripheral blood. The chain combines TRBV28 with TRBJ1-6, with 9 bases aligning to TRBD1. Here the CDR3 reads CASITGGGSPLHF. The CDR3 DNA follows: TGTGCCAGCATCACAGGGGGCGGATCACCCCTCCACTTT. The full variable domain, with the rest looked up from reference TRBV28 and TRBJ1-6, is DVKVTQSSRYLVKRTGEKVFLECVQDMDHENMFWYRQDPGLGLRLIYFSYDVKMKEKGDIPEGYSVSREKKERFSLILESASTNQTSMYLCASITGGGSPLHFGNGTRLTVT.